The 12 T cell receptor beta chains presented below share a single source sample, sequenced in a study of blood T cell repertoires in COVID-19. Libraries were prepared by immunoSEQ multiplex PCR; TCRdb keeps only in-frame clonotypes and omits some of them. The sample holds some 300,000 clones, around 90% seen once. Sequenced material: peripheral blood. The source of these receptors is a woman aged 35 to 49 with COVID-19, enrolled during active disease.

This chain uses TRBV10-2 with TRBJ1-2, with a weak D call TRBD1 (5 bases). V lost 6 bases and J lost 4, with 12 bases in between. This CDR3 region has 13 residues. Per the germline V gene, CDR1 is WSHSY and CDR2 is SAAADI. Here the CDR3 reads CASRSQAIYGYTF. The CDR3 region has the DNA TGCGCCAGCAGGTCACAGGCGATCTATGGCTACACCTTC.

This chain connects TRBV7-3 to TRBJ2-6, with D tentatively TRBD2 (6 bases). The CDR3 extends over 16 amino acids. Deletions cut 2 bases from V and 0 bases from J, with 8 bases between. CDR1 is SGHTA and CDR2 is FQGTGA in the germline V gene. Here the CDR3 reads CASSLGGTSGANVLTF. CDR3 nucleotides: TGTGCCAGCAGCTTAGGGGGGACCTCTGGGGCCAACGTCCTGACTTTC.

The chain recombines TRBV7-9 with TRBJ1-6, with D perhaps TRBD1 (6 bases). Germline CDR1 reads SEHNR; CDR2 reads FQNEAQ (reference sequence). V lost 1 base and J 8 bases, leaving 12 bases between the germline ends. This CDR3 has 15 amino acids. The CDR3 reads CASSLENRVDSPLHF. CDR3 DNA: TGTGCCAGCAGCTTAGAGAACAGGGTTGATTCACCCCTCCACTTT. The full variable domain, its missing parts supplied by reference TRBV7-9 and TRBJ1-6, is DTGVSQNPRHKITKRGQNVTFRCDPISEHNRLYWYRQTLGQGPEFLTYFQNEAQLEKSRLLSDRFSAERPKGSFSTLEIQRTEQGDSAMYLCASSLENRVDSPLHFGNGTRLTVT.

The chain links TRBV19 to TRBJ2-2; TRBD2 matches at 7 bases. Trimming cost V 3 bases and J 6 bases; bases outside gene matches: 7. The CDR3 runs to 15 residues. Germline lookup yields CDR1 LNHDA and CDR2 SQIVND (reference sequence). The CDR3 sequence: CASSMGGETAGELFF. For the CDR3, the DNA is TGTGCCAGTAGTATGGGAGGGGAAACGGCCGGGGAGCTGTTTTTT.

The CDR3 DNA reads TGTGCCAGCAGCTTAGGGGGACTAGCGACCTACGAGCAGTACTTC. Protein: CASSLGGLATYEQYF. This rearrangement joins TRBV7-9 to TRBJ2-7; TRBD2 matches 10 bases. The CDR3 has 15 residues. Germline trimming cut 1 base from V and 2 bases from J; bases unmatched to any gene: 2. Germline CDR1 and CDR2: SEHNR and FQNEAQ (reference sequence).

There are a few counts of this clone. V gene TRBV28 combines with J gene TRBJ1-1; the match to TRBD1 covers 10 bases. The CDR3 has 13 amino acids. Germline V gene lookup returns CDR1 MDHEN and CDR2 SYDVKM. Trimming cost V 8 bases and J 4 bases; bases outside gene matches: 4. The CDR3 region is CASSRTGGTEAFF. CDR3 nucleotides: TGTGCCAGCTCCCGGACAGGGGGCACTGAAGCTTTCTTT.

V gene TRBV25-1 combines with J gene TRBJ2-2, with D possibly TRBD2 on 5 matching bases. The CDR3 is 14 residues long. Trimming took 4 bases from V and 2 from J, leaving 8 bases between them. CDR1 and CDR2 from the germline V gene are MGHDK and SYGVNS. CDR3 amino acids: CASSVGSNTGELFF. The CDR3, as DNA: TGTGCCAGCAGTGTTGGGAGTAACACCGGGGAGCTGTTTTTT.

This clone was detected a few times. This CDR3 reads CASSLQGPRYGYTF. In nucleotides, the CDR3 is TGCGCCAGCAGCTTGCAGGGGCCTCGCTATGGCTACACCTTC. V is TRBV5-1 and J is TRBJ1-2, with D tentatively TRBD1 (6 bases). Germline assignment: CDR1 SGHRS and CDR2 YFSETQ. V was shortened by 1 base and J by 4 bases, with 11 bases between the two germline ends. The CDR3 covers 14 residues.

This clone was detected only a few times. The V call is TRBV7-9, the J call TRBJ1-6, with 7 bases lining up with TRBD1. With 5 bases clipped from V and 9 bases from J, the junction kept 10 bases outside the gene matches. This CDR3 comprises 15 residues. Germline loops: CDR1 SEHNR, CDR2 FQNEAQ (reference sequence). CDR3 sequence: CASSEGAVFGSPLHF. The CDR3 DNA is TGTGCCAGCAGCGAGGGGGCGGTTTTTGGTTCACCCCTCCACTTT.

The rearrangement joins TRBV5-1 to TRBJ2-2; D is possibly TRBD1 (5 bases). Deletions cut 4 bases from V and 1 base from J, with 8 bases between. CDR1 SGHRS and CDR2 YFSETQ come from the germline V gene. There are 14 residues in the CDR3. CDR3 DNA: TGCGCCAGCAGCCATACAGGGAACACCGGGGAGCTGTTTTTT. Its translation: CASSHTGNTGELFF.

This clone turned up a few times. This chain uses TRBV29-1 with TRBJ2-7; tentative D call: TRBD2 (5 bases). Germline CDR1 is SQVTM and CDR2 is ANQGSEA. CDR3 size: 13 residues. Here the CDR3 DNA reads TGCAGGGAAGAGGGATCAAGAGATTACGAGCAGTACTTC. Protein: CREEGSRDYEQYF.

This rearrangement joins TRBV5-1 to TRBJ2-2, with 8 bases fitting TRBD1. The V gene's germline CDR1 is SGHRS and CDR2 YFSETQ. The CDR3 sequence is 15 residues long. V lost 0 bases and J lost 4; bases outside the gene matches: 2. CDR3 in DNA: TGCGCCAGCAGCTTGGTACAGGGGGTCACCGGGGAGCTGTTTTTT. This sequence encodes CASSLVQGVTGELFF.